This TCR beta chain came from a study of blood T cell repertoires in COVID-19 (dated by TCRdb to about 2020). Study-level background: Samples covering the acute and convalescent phases of COVID-19 were provided by collaborators in the United States, Italy and Spain. Sample metadata almost always included a de-identified subject ID, COVID-19 status, age in years and sex. The samples were drawn from the first 160 participants of the ongoing ImmuneRACE study and from 1,200 or so subjects provided by 6 global collaborators. The dataset comprised deeply sampled blood TCRbeta repertoires from subjects exposed to, actively infected with, or recovered from COVID-19. The repertoires were released in a freely available public database meant as a resource for research on the immune response to SARS-CoV-2. The prospective study material was composed of cDNA or gDNA derived from T cells, B-cell-depleted T cells, or PBMCs. HLA class I and class II types, where available, came from metadata supplied by the sample provider rather than from assay-based typing.

This clone was observed a few times. Its antigen is currently not known. No base-level quality is on record; no much larger clone is a single base apart. The collaborating institutions used their own protocols to collect whole blood in K2EDTA tubes. For TCRbeta analysis, collaborators shipped samples in one of three forms: frozen whole blood, isolated PBMCs, or DNA extracted from either of those sample types. Results the study describes overall, beyond this receptor: The quantity of clinical and demographic metadata differed by source and by participant and was supplied without curation.

The CDR3 covers 13 residues, taking in both the cysteine and the phenylalanine. Here the CDR3 DNA is all that survives: 39 bases in frame from base 1. The CDR1 and CDR2 encoded by the germline V gene (reference sequence) are GTSNPN and SVGIG. V trim: 1 base; J trim: 5 bases; unmatched bases: 3. TCRbeta CDR3 regions were amplified from genomic DNA using the immunoSEQ Assay, a bias-controlled multiplex PCR. Per the authors' processing: Nucleated cell counts per sample were estimated from amplification of reference gene primers within the assay. Sequence reads were collapsed and filtered to measure the absolute abundance of every unique TCRbeta CDR3 rearrangement. For each sample, productive Simpson clonality was calculated as the square root of Simpson's diversity index across productive rearrangements. What TCRdb holds here is the immuneACCESS table cut down to in-frame rearrangements. Part of the clones is not present; checked against another copy, under half of the missing clones reflect an unresolved V gene, and the others are unexplained. V and J calls and clone size are given by that table; D and trimming were obtained from the DNA. The sample table contains about 130,000 clones; only one count was recorded for about 80% of them. 8.5% to 10% of the sample is held by the ten biggest clonotypes.

The sample consisted of peripheral blood. The chain links TRBV30 with TRBJ1-2; TRBD1 aligns with 8 central bases. The receptor was isolated from a man aged 40-49 years with active or convalescent COVID-19. The CDR3 has the sequence CAWSGDRRYGYTF. The DNA reads TGTGCCTGGAGTGGGGACAGGCGGTATGGCTACACCTTC.